The 22 T cell receptor beta chains listed next were all sequenced from one sample in a study of siplizumab effects on memory and regulatory T cells. Using immunoSEQ multiplex PCR, the repertoire was profiled, and TCRdb retains in-frame clones only, with some absent. The top ten clones hold around a sixth of a sample with approximately 84,000 clones, 95% of them seen once. The sequenced material came from CD8+ T cells sorted from blood. All receptors come from a human donor in good health.

The chain uses TRBV11-2 and TRBJ2-7; 13 bases fit TRBD2. Germline CDR1 SGHAT, CDR2 FQNNGV. This CDR3 region has 15 residues. With 4 bases clipped from V and 3 bases from J, the junction kept 3 bases outside the gene matches. CDR3 sequence: CASSSGTSGIYEQYF. CDR3 nucleotide sequence: TGTGCCAGCAGCTCCGGGACTAGCGGGATCTACGAGCAGTACTTC.

This chain uses TRBV13 with TRBJ1-4; D perhaps matches TRBD1 (5 bases). CDR1 and CDR2 from the germline V gene are PRHDT and FYEKMQ (reference sequence). V lost 2 bases and J lost 8, with 6 bases in between. The CDR3 extends over 12 amino acids. Here the CDR3 DNA reads TGTGCCAGCAGCTTAAAGGGGGAAAAACTGTTTTTT. Translating gives CASSLKGEKLFF.

This chain uses TRBV5-4 with TRBJ2-5; 9 bases fit TRBD2. With V trimmed by 4 bases and J by 4 bases, 5 bases remained unmatched. Germline lookup yields CDR1 SGHNT and CDR2 YYREEE (reference sequence). This CDR3 region has 14 residues. CDR3 sequence: CASSPRTSVETQYF. The CDR3, as DNA: TGTGCCAGCAGCCCTCGGACTAGCGTAGAGACCCAGTACTTC.

The V gene is TRBV9, the J gene TRBJ1-1; D ambiguous. Between the trimmed V and J ends, which lost 2 bases and 4 bases, there was a span of 12 bases. This CDR3 spans 14 amino acids. The germline CDR1 and CDR2 sequences are SGDLS and YYNGEE. This chain's CDR3 is CASSVAGSGTEAFF. The CDR3 DNA reads as TGTGCCAGCAGCGTTGCGGGATCAGGCACTGAAGCTTTCTTT.

The rearrangement links TRBV27 to TRBJ1-3; tentative D call: TRBD1 (5 bases). The V end was cut by 2 bases, the J end by 0 bases, with 11 bases between. This CDR3 comprises 16 residues. CDR1 and CDR2 (germline): MNHEY, SMNVEV (reference sequence). CDR3 sequence reads: CASSLRGYFSGNTIYF. CDR3 DNA: TGTGCCAGCAGTTTACGGGGGTACTTCTCTGGAAACACCATATATTTT.

The chain couples TRBV11-3 to TRBJ2-1, with 7 bases lining up with TRBD2. The CDR3 is made up of 13 amino acids. V trimming: 5 bases; J trimming: 9 bases; junction bases outside the gene matches: 7. Germline assignment: CDR1 SGHNT and CDR2 YENEEA. DNA for the CDR3: TGTGCCAGCAGCCTCTTCGCGGGAGCTGAGCAGTTCTTC. Its translation is CASSLFAGAEQFF. The full variable domain, with the rest looked up from reference TRBV11-3 and TRBJ2-1, is EAGVVQSPRYKIIEKKQPVAFWCNPISGHNTLYWYLQNLGQGPELLIRYENEEAVDDSQLPKDRFSAERLKGVDSTLKIQPAELGDSAVYLCASSLFAGAEQFFGPGTRLTVL.

V gene TRBV29-1 combines with J gene TRBJ1-2, with TRBD1 matching over 7 bases. The germline V gene has CDR1 SQVTM and CDR2 ANQGSEA. V lost 6 bases and J lost 6; bases outside the gene matches: 4. The CDR3 runs to 11 residues. DNA for the CDR3: TGCAGCGTCCCACAGGGGAATGGCTACACCTTC. Its protein product is CSVPQGNGYTF. Combining the CDR3 with reference TRBV29-1 and TRBJ1-2 gives the whole variable domain SAVISQKPSRDICQRGTSLTIQCQVDSQVTMMFWYRQQPGQSLTLIATANQGSEATYESGFVIDKFPISRPNLTFSTLTVSNMSPEDSSIYLCSVPQGNGYTFGSGTRLTVV.

The rearrangement uses TRBV9 and TRBJ2-3; TRBD2 matches 9 bases. CDR3 size: 15 residues. Trimming took 3 bases from V and 5 from J; bases not matched to a gene: 7. Looked up from germline, CDR1 is SGDLS and CDR2 is YYNGEE. CDR3 sequence reads: CASSGSGRTVDTQYF. CDR3 bases: TGTGCCAGCAGCGGTAGCGGGAGAACGGTAGATACGCAGTATTTT.

This sequence joins TRBV10-3 and TRBJ2-5; D is unclear. Per the germline V gene, CDR1 is ENHRY and CDR2 is SYGVKD. The CDR3 totals 13 residues. V gave up 2 bases and J gave up 3 bases, with 7 bases separating them. In DNA, the CDR3 is TGTGCCATCAGTGAGGAGACCAAAGAGACCCAGTACTTC. Encoded protein: CAISEETKETQYF.

V gene TRBV13 combines with J gene TRBJ2-2, with TRBD2 identical over 10 bases. Trimming at V came to 1 base and at J to 4 bases, leaving 3 bases not matched to a gene. The CDR3 covers 16 residues. Germline V gives CDR1 PRHDT, CDR2 FYEKMQ (reference sequence). This chain's CDR3 is CASSLASGSSTGELFF. The CDR3 bases are TGTGCCAGCAGCTTAGCTAGCGGGAGCTCCACCGGGGAGCTGTTTTTT.

This chain uses TRBV5-4 with TRBJ2-1, with TRBD2 identical over 7 bases. Germline CDR1 SGHNT, CDR2 YYREEE (reference sequence). This CDR3 region has 14 residues. Trimming cost V 4 bases and J 10 bases; bases outside gene matches: 11. The DNA of the CDR3 is TGTGCCAGCAGCCTAGGGGAGGGTGTTTGGGAGCAGTTCTTC. It specifies CASSLGEGVWEQFF.

The V gene is TRBV7-9, the J gene TRBJ2-7; D is possibly TRBD2 (5 bases). V was pared by 5 bases and J by 2 bases, with 7 bases between. CDR1 is SEHNR, CDR2 FQNEAQ, per germline (reference sequence). There are 12 residues in the CDR3. This chain's CDR3 is CASSGGTYEQYF. CDR3 coding DNA: TGTGCCAGCAGCGGAGGAACCTACGAGCAGTACTTC. The entire variable domain, with the rest obtained from reference TRBV7-9 and TRBJ2-7, is as follows: DTGVSQNPRHKITKRGQNVTFRCDPISEHNRLYWYRQTLGQGPEFLTYFQNEAQLEKSRLLSDRFSAERPKGSFSTLEIQRTEQGDSAMYLCASSGGTYEQYFGPGTRLTVT.

V and J are TRBV6-6 and TRBJ2-7, with 11 bases identical to TRBD1. This CDR3 is 16 amino acids long. The V gene's germline CDR1 is MNHNY and CDR2 SVGAGI (reference sequence). The V segment lost 0 bases and the J segment 3 bases; nucleotides outside the gene matches: 4. DNA for the CDR3: TGTGCCAGCAGTTACTCGACCGGGACAGGGGGCTACGAGCAGTACTTC. This translates into CASSYSTGTGGYEQYF.

This chain links TRBV5-1 with TRBJ2-1, with 8 positions matching TRBD1. Looked up from germline, CDR1 is SGHRS and CDR2 is YFSETQ. CDR3 length: 14 amino acids. After removal of 4 bases from V and 5 bases from J, the junction contained 5 bases not matched to a gene. CDR3 residues: CASSVGDRNNEQFF. The DNA of the CDR3 is TGCGCCAGCAGCGTAGGGGACAGGAACAATGAGCAGTTCTTC.

This chain links TRBV5-5 with TRBJ1-2; D call uncertain. Between the trimmed V and J ends, which lost 0 bases and 0 bases, there was a span of 6 bases. The CDR3 runs 14 residues. Germline CDR1 reads SGHKS; CDR2 reads YYEKEE (reference sequence). The CDR3 bases are TGTGCCAGCAGCTTGGACGGTTCTAACTATGGCTACACCTTC. Translation gives CASSLDGSNYGYTF.

The chain uses TRBV7-9 and TRBJ2-7; 7 bases map to TRBD1. With 5 bases clipped from V and 0 bases from J, the junction kept 10 bases outside the gene matches. The CDR3 is made up of 16 amino acids. Germline assignment: CDR1 SEHNR and CDR2 FQNEAQ (reference sequence). For the CDR3, the DNA is TGTGCCAGCAGCGATGGGACAGCTTCTTTCTCCTACGAGCAGTACTTC. Amino acids: CASSDGTASFSYEQYF.

The rearrangement uses TRBV27 and TRBJ1-4; D gene unclear. V was pared by 3 bases and J by 8 bases, with 19 bases between. CDR1 is MNHEY and CDR2 is SMNVEV in the germline V gene (reference sequence). The length of the CDR3 is 16 residues. The CDR3: CASSFRQWREGEKLFF. The CDR3 DNA reads TGTGCCAGCAGTTTCAGGCAGTGGAGGGAGGGCGAAAAACTGTTTTTT. Full variable domain (remainder filled in from reference TRBV27 and TRBJ1-4): EAQVTQNPRYLITVTGKKLTVTCSQNMNHEYMSWYRQDPGLGLRQIYYSMNVEVTDKGDVPEGYKVSRKEKRNFPLILESPSPNQTSLYFCASSFRQWREGEKLFFGSGTQLSVL.

The V gene is TRBV11-3, the J gene TRBJ1-1; no clear D. V lost 5 bases and J lost 0, with 7 bases in between. CDR3 length equals 13 residues. Germline loops: CDR1 SGHNT, CDR2 YENEEA. The CDR3 protein is CASSPGLNTEAFF. The CDR3 DNA sequence: TGTGCCAGCAGCCCAGGACTGAACACTGAAGCTTTCTTT.

This chain links TRBV19 with TRBJ1-5; perhaps TRBD1 as D (6 bases). The germline V and J ends were trimmed by 8 bases and 1 base, with 18 bases remaining between them. The CDR3 sequence is 16 residues long. Per the germline V gene, CDR1 is LNHDA and CDR2 is SQIVND (reference sequence). CDR3 nucleotides: TGTGCCAGTCACTTGTCGGGGGGCAGGAGCAATCAGCCCCAGCATTTT. This translates into CASHLSGGRSNQPQHF.

This chain links TRBV21-1 with TRBJ2-3; the table's D call, TRBD1, has no DNA check behind it. TRBV21-1 is described as a pseudogene. The CDR3 sequence is 16 residues long. CDR3 DNA sequence: TGTGCCAGCAGCAATACAGGGAACTCTAGCACAGATACGCAGTATTTT. Protein: CASSNTGNSSTDTQYF.

The rearrangement joins TRBV14 to TRBJ2-7; D is unclear. The V gene's germline CDR1 is SGHDN and CDR2 FVKESK. The CDR3 extends over 13 amino acids. Between the trimmed V and J ends, which lost 0 bases and 7 bases, there was a span of 10 bases. CDR3 sequence: CASSQDWVWEQYF. The CDR3 coding sequence is TGTGCCAGCAGCCAAGATTGGGTTTGGGAGCAGTACTTC.

This clone has a single count. This rearrangement joins TRBV11-2 to TRBJ2-7; perhaps TRBD1 as D (6 bases). V was cut by 3 bases and J by 1 base, with 7 bases left in between. Germline-derived CDR1 and CDR2 are SGHAT and FQNNGV. This CDR3 has 13 amino acids. The CDR3 DNA reads as TGTGCCAGCAGCTTTACAGGGTCCTACGAGCAGTACTTC. It encodes CASSFTGSYEQYF.